This TCR beta chain was identified in a study of blood T cell repertoires in COVID-19. Looking at the study overall: COVID-19 samples collected from the United States, Italy and Spain covered acute and convalescent phases. T cells, B-cell-depleted T cells, or PBMCs provided the cDNA or gDNA that served as material.

Per the original methods: Estimation of nucleated cell counts relied on the amplification of reference gene primers. Here immunoSEQ multiplex PCR was the method, and the copy in TCRdb shows in-frame clones only, minus some. From that table come the V and J calls and clone size; the DNA was used to work out D and trimming. The profile shows about 34,000 clones, 60% to 80% of them singletons. Germline CDR1 reads MDHEN; CDR2 reads SYDVKM. The CDR3 is 15 amino acids. The junction had 11 bases not matched to a gene; V was cut back by 8 bases and J by 6 bases. This receptor was identified in a human donor in a cohort sampled during active COVID-19. The chain combines TRBV28 with TRBJ2-7; 12 nucleotides match TRBD1. Sequences were obtained from peripheral blood. The CDR3: CASGTPGQGAGEQYF. In nucleotides, the CDR3 is TGTGCCAGCGGGACACCGGGACAGGGGGCGGGCGAGCAGTACTTC.